This passage covers 24 T cell receptor beta chains from one sample sequenced in a study of blood T cell repertoires in COVID-19. Clones were read by immunoSEQ multiplex PCR, and TCRdb kept only the in-frame ones, dropping some. The sample has 150,000 to 200,000 clones, 87% seen once. Material for sequencing was peripheral blood. These TCRs come from a woman aged 45-59 years with acute or convalescent COVID-19.

The rearrangement joins TRBV18 to TRBJ1-1; D may be TRBD1 (5 bases). Germline V lookup: CDR1 KGHSH, CDR2 LQKENI. The CDR3 contains 12 residues. V was pared by 8 bases and J by 4 bases, with 11 bases between. Here the CDR3 reads CASKDTATEAFF. The CDR3 DNA reads TGTGCCAGCAAGGACACGGCCACTGAAGCTTTCTTT. Using reference TRBV18 and TRBJ1-1 for the parts outside the CDR3, the full variable domain is NAGVMQNPRHLVRRRGQEARLRCSPMKGHSHVYWYRQLPEEGLKFMVYLQKENIIDESGMPKERFSAEFPKEGPSILRIQQVVRGDSAAYFCASKDTATEAFFGQGTRLTVV.

The V and J genes are TRBV5-6 and TRBJ1-1; no definite D call. The CDR3 length is 14 residues. Trimming stripped 4 bases from V and 4 bases from J, with 14 bases between. CDR1 and CDR2 from the germline V gene are SGHDT and YYEEEE. CDR3 coding DNA: TGTGCCAGCAGCGCGACACTTCCTACCACTGAAGCTTTCTTT. Translating it yields CASSATLPTTEAFF.

The CDR3 region has the DNA TGCGCCAGCAGCCCAACCGGACAGGGGCGGTACGAGCAGTACTTC. Translated, it gives CASSPTGQGRYEQYF. The chain is built from TRBV4-1 and TRBJ2-7; TRBD1 matches at 9 bases. Trimming took 4 bases from V and 4 from J; bases not matched to a gene: 8. There are 15 residues in the CDR3. CDR1 and CDR2 (germline): MGHRA, YSYEKL.

This clone was counted once. The DNA of the CDR3 is TGCGCCAGCAACCCCCAAGGGGATCTCCATAGATCCTACAATGAGCAGTTCTTC. The encoded protein is CASNPQGDLHRSYNEQFF. This chain links TRBV5-1 with TRBJ2-1, with D perhaps TRBD1 (5 bases). V dropped 6 bases and J dropped 1 base, with 23 bases sitting between them. CDR1 and CDR2 (germline): SGHRS, YFSETQ. This CDR3 has 18 residues.

The chain employs TRBV5-1 and TRBJ2-3; D is perhaps TRBD1 (6 bases). CDR3 length equals 13 residues. The germline V gene encodes CDR1 SGHRS and CDR2 YFSETQ. The ends were cut back, 0 bases at V and 6 bases at J, with 8 bases in the middle. As DNA, the CDR3 is TGCGCCAGCAGCTTGGCAGGGGCGGATACGCAGTATTTT. It translates to CASSLAGADTQYF. Based on the CDR3 plus reference TRBV5-1 and TRBJ2-3, the full variable domain is KAGVTQTPRYLIKTRGQQVTLSCSPISGHRSVSWYQQTPGQGLQFLFEYFSETQRNKGNFPGRFSGRQFSNSRSEMNVSTLELGDSALYLCASSLAGADTQYFGPGTRLTVL.

The rearrangement joins TRBV30 to TRBJ2-1; 9 bases are a match to TRBD2. Per germline, CDR1 GTSNPN and CDR2 SVGIG (reference sequence). J lost 7 bases, V lost 3 bases, and 13 bases had no gene match. The CDR3 is 16 amino acids. CDR3 sequence: CAWRLGGGALGNEQFF. DNA of the CDR3: TGTGCCTGGAGGCTGGGCGGGGGGGCTTTAGGGAATGAGCAGTTCTTC.

V is TRBV7-9 and J is TRBJ1-1, with D maybe TRBD1 (6 bases). V shed 6 bases and J shed 1 base, with 12 bases lying between them. The CDR3 covers 14 residues. Germline V gene lookup returns CDR1 SEHNR and CDR2 FQNEAQ (reference sequence). The CDR3 reads CASRTQGGNTEAFF. The CDR3 bases are TGTGCCAGCAGGACACAGGGCGGGAACACTGAAGCTTTCTTT. The whole variable domain, remainder taken from reference TRBV7-9 and TRBJ1-1, is DTGVSQNPRHKITKRGQNVTFRCDPISEHNRLYWYRQTLGQGPEFLTYFQNEAQLEKSRLLSDRFSAERPKGSFSTLEIQRTEQGDSAMYLCASRTQGGNTEAFFGQGTRLTVV.

The chain carries TRBV10-3 and TRBJ2-7; perhaps TRBD1 as D (6 bases). The CDR3 totals 14 residues. V lost 2 bases and J lost 2, with 10 bases in between. Looked up from germline, CDR1 is ENHRY and CDR2 is SYGVKD. CDR3 loop: CAISEDGQTYEQYF. As DNA, the CDR3 is TGTGCCATCAGTGAGGACGGACAGACCTACGAGCAGTACTTC.

The count of this clone is one. The chain links TRBV19 to TRBJ1-1; D gene unclear. The CDR3 loop spans 11 amino acids. Germline assignment: CDR1 LNHDA and CDR2 SQIVND (reference sequence). V lost 10 bases, J lost 1 base, and 7 bases lay in between. In DNA form, the CDR3 reads TGTGCCACCGCAGGGAACACTGAAGCTTTCTTT. This sequence encodes CATAGNTEAFF.

The genes are TRBV18 and TRBJ2-3, with D possibly matching TRBD1 (5 bases). Trimming removed 1 base from V and 9 bases from J, with 14 bases in between. The germline CDR1 and CDR2 sequences are KGHSH and LQKENI. The CDR3 length is 14 residues. The CDR3 nucleotides read TGTGCCAGCTCACCACGCCAGGACAAACAAACGCAGTATTTT. It encodes CASSPRQDKQTQYF.

The chain joins TRBV12-5 to TRBJ2-3; TRBD1 matches 10 bases. CDR3 length equals 15 residues. Germline V CDR1 and CDR2: LGHNT, FRNRAP. J gave up 6 bases and V 6 bases, and 9 bases lay outside the gene matches. CDR3 bases: TGTGCTAGTGGCAAACCCCGGGACAGGGGCGATACGCAGTATTTT. Translation: CASGKPRDRGDTQYF.

The chain links TRBV15 to TRBJ1-2; 9 bases line up with TRBD1. V lost 2 bases and J lost 2; bases outside the gene matches: 6. The CDR3 runs 16 residues. CDR1 is LNHNV and CDR2 is YYDKDF in the germline V gene (reference sequence). The CDR3: CATSRSPGTGNYGYTF. The DNA of the CDR3 is TGTGCCACCAGCAGAAGTCCCGGGACAGGGAACTATGGCTACACCTTC.

CDR3 nucleotides: TGCGCCAGCAGCTTGGGGAGGGAGACCCAGTACTTC. The encoded protein is CASSLGRETQYF. The gene calls are TRBV5-1 and TRBJ2-5, with D tentatively TRBD2 (5 bases). The germline V and J ends were trimmed by 0 bases and 5 bases, with 5 bases remaining between them. From germline, CDR1 is SGHRS and CDR2 YFSETQ. The CDR3 runs 12 residues.

A single count supports this clone. The rearrangement uses TRBV6-2 or TRBV6-3 and TRBJ2-2; the D is unclear. V lost 5 bases to trimming and J lost 1 base, with 8 bases between them. This CDR3 is 14 amino acids long. The germline gives CDR1 MNHEY, CDR2 SVGEGT. The CDR3 loop is CASSKQVNTGELFF. As DNA, the CDR3 is TGTGCCAGCAGTAAGCAGGTGAACACCGGGGAGCTGTTTTTT.

The rearrangement uses TRBV7-8 and TRBJ2-3; 9 bases line up with TRBD2. The V gene's germline CDR1 is SGHVS and CDR2 FQNEAQ. The V segment lost 3 bases and the J segment 4 bases; nucleotides outside the gene matches: 8. The CDR3 spans 16 residues. The CDR3 region is CASSFKAGGLPDTQYF. In DNA, the CDR3 is TGTGCCAGCAGCTTTAAAGCGGGAGGCCTCCCAGATACGCAGTATTTT.

The V and J genes are TRBV7-9 and TRBJ2-3, with D perhaps TRBD2 (5 bases). Germline-derived CDR1 and CDR2 are SEHNR and FQNEAQ (reference sequence). The V gene lost 5 bases and the J gene lost 2 bases, with 23 bases spanning the gap. There are 18 residues in the CDR3. CDR3 bases: TGTGCCAGCAGCCCCGGACTTGCTCCCTCTCATATCACAGATACGCAGTATTTT. Translated: CASSPGLAPSHITDTQYF.

The chain is built from TRBV12-3 or TRBV12-4 and TRBJ1-1, with a tentative D call TRBD1 (6 bases). Trimming pared 6 bases from V and 11 bases from J, leaving 13 bases between. CDR3 length equals 11 residues. In DNA form, the CDR3 reads TGTGCCAGCAGCGTGGGGAGGGGGGCTTTCTTT. Encoded protein: CASSVGRGAFF.

This chain uses TRBV27 with TRBJ1-5; D is unresolved. The CDR3 extends over 12 amino acids. V shed 3 bases and J shed 3 bases, with 3 bases lying between them. The germline gives CDR1 MNHEY, CDR2 SMNVEV (reference sequence). The CDR3 coding sequence is TGTGCCAGCAGTTTTTACAATCAGCCCCAGCATTTT. Protein sequence: CASSFYNQPQHF.

The CDR3 reads CASSWDSYNEQFF. The DNA for the CDR3 is TGTGCCAGCAGTTGGGACAGCTACAATGAGCAGTTCTTC. V and J are TRBV6-6 and TRBJ2-1; 7 positions match TRBD1. CDR1 is MNHNY and CDR2 is SVGAGI in the germline V gene (reference sequence). This CDR3 is built from 13 residues. Germline trimming cut 4 bases from V and 3 bases from J; bases unmatched to any gene: 0.

The chain employs TRBV27 and TRBJ2-5, with TRBD2 matching 9 bases. This CDR3 contains 15 residues. Germline CDR1 and CDR2: MNHEY and SMNVEV (reference sequence). V was clipped by 0 bases and J by 1 base; unmatched bases: 0. The CDR3 coding sequence is TGTGCCAGCAGTTTATCTAGCGGGGGCCAAGAGACCCAGTACTTC. Its protein product is CASSLSSGGQETQYF.

V and J are TRBV10-3 and TRBJ2-6; D is unclear. The V end lost 7 bases, the J end lost 2 bases, and 12 bases lay between the germline ends. This CDR3 has 15 residues. The germline V gene encodes CDR1 ENHRY and CDR2 SYGVKD. This CDR3 reads CAITSDLAGANVLTF. CDR3 sequence (DNA): TGTGCCATCACCTCGGATCTAGCTGGGGCCAACGTCCTGACTTTC.

CDR3: CASSYSIRTGGDGSNQPQHF. CDR3 DNA sequence: TGTGCCAGCAGTTACTCGATCCGGACAGGGGGCGACGGGAGCAATCAGCCCCAGCATTTT. V gene TRBV6-2 or TRBV6-3 combines with J gene TRBJ1-5; 11 bases line up with TRBD1. Germline loops: CDR1 MNHEY, CDR2 SVGEGT. V was pared by 0 bases and J by 1 base, with 11 bases of the junction left unmatched. CDR3 length: 20 amino acids.

This chain joins TRBV6-6 and TRBJ2-7; TRBD2 is a possible D gene (7 bases). Deletions cut 6 bases from V and 2 bases from J, with 14 bases between. This CDR3 comprises 14 residues. Germline V gene sequence: CDR1 MNHNY, CDR2 SVGAGI (reference sequence). In nucleotides, the CDR3 is TGTGCCAGCAGCCCCAGGGGACTACCCTACGAGCAGTACTTC. This translates into CASSPRGLPYEQYF.

This chain uses TRBV18 with TRBJ2-3; 9 bases align to TRBD2. The CDR3 is made up of 16 amino acids. Unmatched junction bases numbered 10, after V lost 3 bases and J lost 6 bases. The germline V gene has CDR1 KGHSH and CDR2 LQKENI. CDR3 bases: TGTGCCAGCTCACCGACCCTAGCGGGACCCGCCGATACGCAGTATTTT. Protein sequence: CASSPTLAGPADTQYF.